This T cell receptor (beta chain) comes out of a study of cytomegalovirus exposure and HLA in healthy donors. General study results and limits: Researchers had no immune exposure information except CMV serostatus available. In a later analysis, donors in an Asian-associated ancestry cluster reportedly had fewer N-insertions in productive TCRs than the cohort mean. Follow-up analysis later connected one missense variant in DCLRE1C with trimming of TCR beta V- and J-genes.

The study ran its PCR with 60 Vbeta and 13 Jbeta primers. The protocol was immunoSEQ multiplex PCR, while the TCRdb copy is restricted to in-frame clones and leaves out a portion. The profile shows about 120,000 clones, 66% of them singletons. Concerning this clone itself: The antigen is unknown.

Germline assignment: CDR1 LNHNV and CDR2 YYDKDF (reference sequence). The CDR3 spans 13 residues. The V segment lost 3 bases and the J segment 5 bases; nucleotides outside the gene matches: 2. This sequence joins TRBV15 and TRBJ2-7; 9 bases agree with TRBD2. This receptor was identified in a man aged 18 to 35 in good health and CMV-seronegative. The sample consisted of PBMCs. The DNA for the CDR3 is TGTGCCACCAGCAGCTCTAGCGGGGACGAGCAGTACTTC. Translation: CATSSSSGDEQYF.